Presented here are 30 T cell receptor beta chains from one specimen sequenced in a study of blood T cells in healthy people across ages. The second PCR ran about 6 to 12 cycles with a sample-barcoded 5' primer and J-beta primers. TCRdb redid the calling of the 5' RACE reads with MiXCR, one entry per CDR3 protein. The sample lists hundreds of thousands of distinct CDR3 sequences, about 21% occurring once. Sequenced: blood. Source of these receptors: a man aged 65 to 85 in good health.

A few counts support this clonotype. The V gene is TRBV7-8, the J gene TRBJ1-6, with D unclear. In germline, CDR1 is SGHVS, CDR2 FQNEAQ. The CDR3 contains 12 residues. The V end was cut by 1 base, the J end by 10 bases, with 5 bases between. In DNA form, the CDR3 reads TGTGCCAGCAGCTTAGGGCTATCACCCCTCCACTTT. Translation gives CASSLGLSPLHF.

The rearrangement joins TRBV6-1 to TRBJ1-1, with a tentative D call TRBD1 (5 bases). The germline V gene encodes CDR1 MNHNS and CDR2 SASEGT. V gave up 2 bases and J gave up 0 bases, with 7 bases separating them. The CDR3 runs 14 residues. The CDR3 nucleotides are TGTGCCAGCAGTGAACCAGGGATGAACACTGAAGCTTTCTTT. The encoded protein is CASSEPGMNTEAFF.

This chain connects TRBV2 to TRBJ1-2; 7 positions agree with TRBD1. The CDR3 runs to 15 residues. Per the germline V gene, CDR1 is SNHLY and CDR2 is FYNNEI. With V trimmed by 0 bases and J by 4 bases, 5 bases remained unmatched. In nucleotides, the CDR3 is TGTGCCAGCAGTGAAGCGCGGACAGGACTCTATGGCTACACCTTC. Translating it yields CASSEARTGLYGYTF.

This clonotype has just a few counts. The chain is built from TRBV29-1 and TRBJ2-5; D is uncertain. The J call could be wrong; TRBJ2-7 is a better fit for the DNA end. The CDR3 contains 12 residues. The germline CDR1 and CDR2 sequences are SQVTM and ANQGSEA. The CDR3 DNA reads as TGCAGCGTTGTGCAGGCGTCCTACGAGCAGTACTTC. Amino acids: CSVVQASYEQYF.

This clonotype was recorded a few times. This chain links TRBV7-2 with TRBJ2-2; D uncertain. This CDR3 comprises 15 residues. Germline CDR1 and CDR2: SGHTA and FQGNSA. Deletions cut 1 base from V and 1 base from J, with 7 bases between. In DNA form, the CDR3 reads TGTGCCAGCAGCTTAGTAGGTCGGAACACCGGGGAGCTGTTTTTT. Amino acids: CASSLVGRNTGELFF.

The rearrangement joins TRBV27 to TRBJ1-4, with 7 bases matching TRBD1. V gave up 4 bases and J gave up 7 bases; unmatched junction bases: 6. The germline gives CDR1 MNHEY, CDR2 SMNVEV (reference sequence). CDR3 length equals 14 residues. CDR3 DNA sequence: TGTGCCAGCAGTTGGAAGGGGGCGTCTGAAAAACTGTTTTTT. Protein product: CASSWKGASEKLFF.

The chain is built from TRBV7-2 and TRBJ2-1; D call uncertain. Trimming stripped 1 base from V and 3 bases from J, with 7 bases between. In germline, CDR1 is SGHTA, CDR2 FQGNSA. The CDR3 runs 14 residues. Here the CDR3 DNA reads TGTGCCAGCAGCTTAGTAGGCGGCTACAATGAGCAGTTCTTC. It codes for CASSLVGGYNEQFF.

The chain recombines TRBV20-1 with TRBJ1-1; tentatively, D is TRBD1 (5 bases). Per germline, CDR1 DFQATT and CDR2 SNEGSKA (reference sequence). V was cut by 3 bases and J by 2 bases, with 10 bases left in between. The CDR3 has 13 residues. The CDR3 protein is CSARVDRNTEAFF. In nucleotides, the CDR3 is TGCAGTGCTAGGGTTGACAGAAACACTGAAGCTTTCTTT.

This chain links TRBV5-6 with TRBJ1-4; D possibly corresponds to TRBD1 (5 bases). With 4 bases removed from V and 3 bases from J, the gap between germline ends came to 13 bases. The germline V gene has CDR1 SGHDT and CDR2 YYEEEE. The CDR3 runs to 15 residues. CDR3 in amino acids: CASSSVTGANEKLFF. The CDR3 bases are TGTGCCAGCAGCAGCGTCACAGGCGCTAATGAAAAACTGTTTTTT.

This clonotype appeared a single time. The chain joins TRBV20-1 to TRBJ2-1; unclear D gene. This CDR3 has 14 amino acids. Trimming cost V 6 bases and J 0 bases, with 12 bases left between them. The germline gives CDR1 DFQATT, CDR2 SNEGSKA (reference sequence). In nucleotides, the CDR3 is TGCAGTGCCCAGGACGGTAGCTCCTACAATGAGCAGTTCTTC. This sequence encodes CSAQDGSSYNEQFF.

The chain has TRBV20-1 and TRBJ2-1, with 9 bases that match TRBD2. The V segment lost 1 base and the J segment 9 bases; nucleotides outside the gene matches: 10. This CDR3 contains 15 residues. The germline gives CDR1 DFQATT, CDR2 SNEGSKA (reference sequence). The CDR3 DNA reads TGCAGTGCTAGAGTGGGCGGGAGGGCCAAGGGTGAGCAGTTCTTC. Translated: CSARVGGRAKGEQFF.

The chain has TRBV29-1 and TRBJ2-6, with D hard to call. This CDR3 contains 13 residues. Germline V gene lookup returns CDR1 SQVTM and CDR2 ANQGSEA. Deletions cut 8 bases from V and 0 bases from J, with 8 bases between. This CDR3 reads CSYTASGANVLTF. The CDR3 DNA is TGCAGCTATACAGCCTCTGGGGCCAACGTCCTGACTTTC.

This chain links TRBV20-1 with TRBJ2-5, with TRBD2 matching over 8 bases. The J call may be wrong; the DNA end is better matched by TRBJ2-1. This CDR3 comprises 13 residues. Looked up from germline, CDR1 is DFQATT and CDR2 is SNEGSKA (reference sequence). Here the CDR3 reads CSSNLAGLNEQFF. DNA of the CDR3: TGCAGTTCAAACTTAGCGGGATTGAATGAGCAGTTCTTC.

This clonotype was detected ten times or more. V is TRBV24-1 and J is TRBJ2-1, with TRBD2 matching over 7 bases. The CDR3 spans 16 residues. Germline V gives CDR1 KGHDR, CDR2 SFDVKD. The V gene end was trimmed by 2 bases and the J gene end by 4 bases; junction bases not matched to a gene: 7. Written as DNA, the CDR3 is TGTGCCACCAGTGATTCGGCGGGAGAGGAATACAATGAGCAGTTCTTC. Its translation: CATSDSAGEEYNEQFF.

This clonotype has only a few counts. The chain couples TRBV6-6 to TRBJ1-1; D is ambiguous. The CDR3 runs to 14 residues. V was cut by 7 bases and J by 2 bases, with 14 bases left in between. Germline lookup yields CDR1 MNHNY and CDR2 SVGAGI (reference sequence). CDR3 sequence reads: CASTVTALNTEAFF. The CDR3, as DNA: TGTGCCAGCACCGTCACAGCTTTAAACACTGAAGCTTTCTTT.

This clonotype has more than one count but fewer than ten. The chain recombines TRBV12-3 or TRBV12-4 with TRBJ2-1, with TRBD2 matching 11 bases. The CDR3 runs 18 residues. The ends lost 5 bases at V and 5 bases at J; junction bases unmatched: 14. CDR3 sequence: CASSRHLRGTSGNNEQFF. In DNA form, the CDR3 reads TGTGCCAGCAGTCGTCATCTTCGGGGGACTAGCGGAAACAATGAGCAGTTCTTC.

The rearrangement uses TRBV11-2 and TRBJ2-1; TRBD1 might be the D (6 bases). Germline loops: CDR1 SGHAT, CDR2 FQNNGV. The CDR3 runs 15 residues. Trimming removed 4 bases from V and 3 bases from J, with 13 bases in between. The chain's CDR3 is CASSSRGDNYNEQFF. The CDR3 DNA is TGTGCCAGCAGCTCTCGTGGGGACAACTACAATGAGCAGTTCTTC.

This CDR3 is CASSLEPGREQFF. In DNA form, the CDR3 reads TGTGCCAGCAGCTTGGAGCCGGGCAGAGAGCAGTTCTTC. This chain links TRBV7-9 with TRBJ2-1; no clear D gene. The V end lost 3 bases, the J end lost 10 bases, and 13 bases lay between the germline ends. Germline CDR1 and CDR2: SEHNR and FQNEAQ (reference sequence). This CDR3 is 13 amino acids long.

Regarding this clonotype: At one end, the junction sequence differs from germline, possibly due to a read error. The chain links TRBV18 to TRBJ1-2, with TRBD1 identical over 9 bases. The CDR3 contains 17 residues. Germline CDR1 reads KGHSH; CDR2 reads LQKENI. CDR3 in amino acids: CASSLSGTGTLNCGYTF. The CDR3 DNA reads TGTGCCAGCTCACTCTCCGGGACAGGGACATTAAACTGTGGCTACACCTTC. The variable domain in full, completed from reference TRBV18 and TRBJ1-2, reads NAGVMQNPRHLVRRRGQEARLRCSPMKGHSHVYWYRQLPEEGLKFMVYLQKENIIDESGMPKERFSAEFPKEGPSILRIQQVVRGDSAAYFCASSLSGTGTLNCGYTFGSGTRLTVV.

This clonotype has ten or more counts. The chain employs TRBV20-1 and TRBJ2-5; 7 nucleotides agree with TRBD2. J lost 5 bases, V lost 3 bases, and 12 bases had no gene match. The germline gives CDR1 DFQATT, CDR2 SNEGSKA (reference sequence). The CDR3 length is 15 residues. DNA of the CDR3: TGCAGTGCTAGTATGTCGGCGGGAGAGTTGGAGACCCAGTACTTC. Translation: CSASMSAGELETQYF.

This clonotype was counted only a few times. This chain joins TRBV7-2 and TRBJ2-2, with a tentative D call TRBD1 (6 bases). The V and J ends lost 1 base and 3 bases respectively, with 12 bases between them. This CDR3 contains 16 residues. Looked up from germline, CDR1 is SGHTA and CDR2 is FQGNSA. The CDR3 is CASSLDWTVDTGELFF. CDR3 DNA sequence: TGTGCCAGCAGCTTAGATTGGACAGTGGACACCGGGGAGCTGTTTTTT.

The chain employs TRBV7-2 and TRBJ2-3; D may be TRBD1 (5 bases). CDR3 length: 14 residues. Trimming pared 6 bases from V and 5 bases from J, leaving 15 bases between. CDR1 SGHTA and CDR2 FQGNSA come from the germline V gene. Here the CDR3 DNA reads TGTGCCAGCAGTCCTACAGGTCCGGGAGATACGCAGTATTTT. Its translation is CASSPTGPGDTQYF.

This clonotype showed up many times. V and J are TRBV4-1 and TRBJ1-5; TRBD1 is a possible D gene (5 bases). The germline V gene encodes CDR1 MGHRA and CDR2 YSYEKL. This CDR3 spans 16 amino acids. V was trimmed by 0 bases and J by 0 bases, leaving 9 bases between them. The CDR3 DNA reads TGCGCCAGCAGCCAAGAACGGCAGGGTAGCAATCAGCCCCAGCATTTT. The encoded protein is CASSQERQGSNQPQHF.

There are a few counts of this clonotype. The gene calls are TRBV11-2 and TRBJ2-1; 8 bases map to TRBD2. CDR1 and CDR2 from the germline V gene are SGHAT and FQNNGV. V gave up 5 bases and J gave up 6 bases; unmatched junction bases: 21. The CDR3 is 19 amino acids. CDR3 nucleotide sequence: TGTGCCAGCAGCCCAGGGGTGGCATGGAGGCTAGCGGGCCTCAATGAGCAGTTCTTC. Translation gives CASSPGVAWRLAGLNEQFF. The full variable domain, its missing parts supplied by reference TRBV11-2 and TRBJ2-1, is EAGVAQSPRYKIIEKRQSVAFWCNPISGHATLYWYQQILGQGPKLLIQFQNNGVVDDSQLPKDRFSAERLKGVDSTLKIQPAKLEDSAVYLCASSPGVAWRLAGLNEQFFGPGTRLTVL.

The rearrangement links TRBV12-5 to TRBJ1-2; D remains unclear. The CDR3 covers 11 residues. The V and J ends lost 4 bases and 7 bases respectively, with 7 bases between them. CDR1 and CDR2 from the germline V gene are LGHNT and FRNRAP. The CDR3 is CASGSTVGYTF. The CDR3, as DNA: TGTGCTAGTGGTTCAACCGTTGGCTACACCTTC.

The chain recombines TRBV20-1 with TRBJ2-5; TRBD2 agrees at 13 bases. Germline-derived CDR1 and CDR2 are DFQATT and SNEGSKA (reference sequence). Trimming took 0 bases from V and 9 from J; bases not matched to a gene: 10. CDR3 length: 16 residues. The CDR3 DNA sequence: TGCAGTGCTAGAGATCCCTGGACTAGCGGGAGCGGGGCCCAGTACTTC. Translating gives CSARDPWTSGSGAQYF.

There are a few counts of this clonotype. The chain combines TRBV6-2 or TRBV6-3 with TRBJ2-1, with 12 bases identical to TRBD2. Losses at the gene ends were 7 bases for V and 8 bases for J; bases not matched to a gene: 6. This CDR3 contains 14 residues. Per germline, CDR1 MNHEY and CDR2 SVGEGT. Written as DNA, the CDR3 is TGTGCCAGCACCCTAGCGGGAGGGCCGCATGAGCAGTTCTTC. It translates to CASTLAGGPHEQFF.

This clonotype showed up just a few times. The rearrangement joins TRBV10-3 to TRBJ2-1; 11 nucleotides agree with TRBD2. The CDR3 sequence is 17 residues long. Germline V gene sequence: CDR1 ENHRY, CDR2 SYGVKD. The junction had 15 bases not matched to a gene; V was cut back by 10 bases and J by 4 bases. The CDR3 spells CATGRRGLAGGYNEQFF. CDR3 DNA: TGTGCCACCGGACGAAGGGGGCTAGCGGGAGGTTACAATGAGCAGTTCTTC.

This clonotype showed up just a few times. The CDR3 DNA is TGCGCCAGCAGCTTGGGGCCTGACAGGGCTAACTATGGCTACACCTTC. This gives the protein CASSLGPDRANYGYTF. J is TRBJ1-2 and V is TRBV5-1, with 7 bases aligning to TRBD1. The V gene's germline CDR1 is SGHRS and CDR2 YFSETQ. There are 16 residues in the CDR3. V lost 0 bases, J lost 0 bases, and 5 bases stayed unmatched.

This clonotype came up a few times. A much larger clonotype is one base distant, so this may be a read error. V gene TRBV4-1 combines with J gene TRBJ1-1; unclear D gene. The CDR3 has 15 amino acids. V shed 5 bases and J shed 5 bases, with 18 bases lying between them. Germline-derived CDR1 and CDR2 are MGHRA and YSYEKL. The CDR3 here is CASSDRRRGRTEAFF. In nucleotides, the CDR3 is TGCGCCAGCAGCGACCGCAGGCGAGGGAGGACTGAAGCTTTCTTT.